These 29 T cell receptor beta chains originate from one sample sequenced in a study of a mutant IDH1 vaccine in newly diagnosed glioma. Their antigen targets remain unknown. Clones were read by immunoSEQ multiplex PCR, and TCRdb kept only the in-frame ones, dropping some. In the table there are about 56,000 clones, approximately 87% of which are singletons. Time point meaning: week 35, safety follow-up. Every single dose of the vaccine, 300 ug of mutant IDH1 20-mer peptide, came with topical imiquimod. Sequencing used PBMCs, obtained from a glioma patient whose treatment included an IDH1 peptide vaccine. The receptors shown here come from a man in his forties or fifties with glioma.

The genes are TRBV5-6 and TRBJ2-1; D possibly corresponds to TRBD2 (5 bases). Germline CDR1 SGHDT, CDR2 YYEEEE. V was trimmed by 0 bases and J by 4 bases, leaving 11 bases between them. This CDR3 region has 15 residues. The CDR3 is CASSLGVSEYNEQFF. The CDR3 nucleotides are TGTGCCAGCAGCTTGGGTGTTAGCGAGTACAATGAGCAGTTCTTC.

This clone was seen a single time. The CDR3 loop reads CASSIVGSTEAFF. Here the CDR3 DNA reads TGTGCCAGTAGTATAGTAGGGAGCACTGAAGCTTTCTTT. V gene TRBV19 combines with J gene TRBJ1-1; D gene ambiguous. CDR1 and CDR2 from the germline V gene are LNHDA and SQIVND (reference sequence). With 1 base removed from V and 4 bases from J, the gap between germline ends came to 7 bases. The CDR3 has 13 amino acids.

This rearrangement joins TRBV7-8 to TRBJ2-6, with D perhaps matching TRBD1 (5 bases). In germline, CDR1 is SGHVS, CDR2 FQNEAQ. The V end was cut by 0 bases, the J end by 4 bases, with 10 bases between. The CDR3 consists of 16 residues. This chain's CDR3 is CASSLARGRGANVLTF. The CDR3 region has the DNA TGTGCCAGCAGCTTAGCTAGGGGTAGGGGGGCCAACGTCCTGACTTTC.

This chain uses TRBV6-5 with TRBJ1-1, with D possibly TRBD1 on 6 matching bases. This CDR3 has 13 amino acids. Germline V gene lookup returns CDR1 MNHEY and CDR2 SVGAGI. V was pared by 1 base and J by 4 bases, with 7 bases between. In DNA form, the CDR3 reads TGTGCCAGCAGTTACTGGGGGGCCACTGAAGCTTTCTTT. The encoded protein is CASSYWGATEAFF.

The gene calls are TRBV5-6 and TRBJ2-7; TRBD1 is a possible D gene (6 bases). V was shortened by 3 bases and J by 5 bases, with 12 bases between the two germline ends. The CDR3 is 13 amino acids. Germline values: CDR1 SGHDT, CDR2 YYEEEE. The CDR3 loop is CASSSTGYNEQYF. The CDR3 DNA reads TGTGCCAGCAGCTCTACAGGGTATAACGAGCAGTACTTC.

V gene TRBV7-3 combines with J gene TRBJ1-1, with TRBD1 identical over 7 bases. In germline, CDR1 is SGHTA, CDR2 FQGTGA. After removal of 5 bases from V and 4 bases from J, the junction contained 4 bases not matched to a gene. The CDR3 is 13 amino acids. The CDR3 protein is CASSRQGGTEAFF. CDR3 DNA sequence: TGTGCCAGCAGCCGACAGGGTGGCACTGAAGCTTTCTTT.

The chain uses TRBV5-8 and TRBJ2-5; weak D call: TRBD1 (5 bases). V shed 4 bases and J shed 5 bases, with 9 bases lying between them. The germline gives CDR1 SGHTS, CDR2 YDEGEE. The CDR3 is made up of 12 amino acids. The CDR3 sequence: CASSRAGETQYF. For the CDR3, the DNA is TGTGCCAGCAGCCGGGCAGGGGAGACCCAGTACTTC. Full variable domain (outside the CDR3, taken from reference TRBV5-8 and TRBJ2-5): EAGVTQSPTHLIKTRGQQATLRCSPISGHTSVYWYQQALGLGLQFLLWYDEGEERNRGNFPPRFSGRQFPNYSSELNVNALELEDSALYLCASSRAGETQYFGPGTRLLVL.

The genes are TRBV5-1 and TRBJ1-1; unclear D gene. The CDR3 sequence is 13 residues long. CDR1 is SGHRS, CDR2 YFSETQ, per germline. Trimming took 4 bases from V and 2 from J, leaving 9 bases between them. The CDR3 here is CASSREGNTEAFF. Written as DNA, the CDR3 is TGCGCCAGCAGCCGCGAGGGAAACACTGAAGCTTTCTTT.

The rearrangement links TRBV6-1 to TRBJ2-7; D not certain. This CDR3 comprises 10 residues. Per the germline V gene, CDR1 is MNHNS and CDR2 is SASEGT. V was trimmed by 8 bases and J by 5 bases, leaving 7 bases between them. CDR3: CASARNEQYF. CDR3 DNA: TGTGCCAGCGCGCGGAACGAGCAGTACTTC.

Here the CDR3 DNA reads TGTGCCAGCAGTGACGGGCGGGCCTACCACACAGATACGCAGTATTTT. As protein: CASSDGRAYHTDTQYF. The chain recombines TRBV6-1 with TRBJ2-3, with D possibly TRBD2 on 5 matching bases. CDR1 is MNHNS, CDR2 SASEGT, per germline. This CDR3 comprises 16 residues. The germline V and J ends were trimmed by 3 bases and 2 bases, with 15 bases remaining between them.

This chain uses TRBV6-5 with TRBJ1-3; TRBD1 might be the D (6 bases). V shed 7 bases and J shed 6 bases, with 16 bases lying between them. The CDR3 covers 14 residues. Germline V gives CDR1 MNHEY, CDR2 SVGAGI. Here the CDR3 DNA reads TGTGCCAGCAAGGGGGTGAGGGGTTCAAACACCATATATTTT. This encodes CASKGVRGSNTIYF.

This chain uses TRBV6-6 with TRBJ1-5; D gene ambiguous. Germline V gives CDR1 MNHNY, CDR2 SVGAGI (reference sequence). CDR3 length: 15 amino acids. The V end was cut by 4 bases, the J end by 6 bases, with 16 bases between. CDR3 DNA sequence: TGTGCCAGCAGTTCGACGGCCCCCCGGGGTCAGCCCCAGCATTTT. The encoded protein is CASSSTAPRGQPQHF.

This rearrangement joins TRBV7-2 to TRBJ2-2; 7 bases line up with TRBD2. The CDR3 covers 19 residues. Germline loops: CDR1 SGHTA, CDR2 FQGNSA. The J segment lost 1 base and the V segment lost 4 bases, leaving 15 bases of the junction unmatched. The CDR3 loop is CASSSSGLLHTQNTGELFF. The CDR3 coding sequence is TGTGCCAGCAGCTCTAGCGGACTACTCCATACTCAGAACACCGGGGAGCTGTTTTTT.

The chain has TRBV7-9 and TRBJ2-3; D is unresolved. The CDR3 covers 13 residues. Between the trimmed V and J ends, which lost 2 bases and 1 base, there was a span of 4 bases. The germline gives CDR1 SEHNR, CDR2 FQNEAQ (reference sequence). The CDR3 region is CASSLSRTDTQYF. CDR3 coding DNA: TGTGCCAGCAGCTTATCCCGCACAGATACGCAGTATTTT. Full variable domain (rest looked up from reference TRBV7-9 and TRBJ2-3): DTGVSQNPRHKITKRGQNVTFRCDPISEHNRLYWYRQTLGQGPEFLTYFQNEAQLEKSRLLSDRFSAERPKGSFSTLEIQRTEQGDSAMYLCASSLSRTDTQYFGPGTRLTVL.

The V and J genes are TRBV14 and TRBJ2-7, with 9 bases lining up with TRBD1. The CDR3 has 14 amino acids. The V gene end was trimmed by 4 bases and the J gene end by 5 bases; junction bases not matched to a gene: 6. The germline CDR1 and CDR2 sequences are SGHDN and FVKESK. CDR3 amino acids: CASSLQGAWDEQYF. In DNA, the CDR3 is TGTGCCAGCAGCCTACAGGGGGCGTGGGACGAGCAGTACTTC.

The CDR3 nucleotides read TGTGCCACCTCTCGGGACAGTGGAAACACCATATATTTT. Translating it yields CATSRDSGNTIYF. The J gene is TRBJ1-3, the V gene TRBV10-3; 7 bases match TRBD1. Germline CDR1 ENHRY, CDR2 SYGVKD. The CDR3 runs to 13 residues. The trim removed 10 bases at V and 3 bases at J, leaving 6 bases unmatched.

J is TRBJ2-2 and V is TRBV7-9, with no clear D. CDR3 length: 15 amino acids. Trimming took off 5 bases at V and 4 bases at J, with 14 bases between the two ends. Germline CDR1 is SEHNR and CDR2 is FQNEAQ (reference sequence). The CDR3 region has the DNA TGTGCCAGCAGCGACCCCCGGAAGGCCACCGGGGAGCTGTTTTTT. Translated, it gives CASSDPRKATGELFF.

This chain uses TRBV2 with TRBJ1-4; D perhaps matches TRBD1 (5 bases). The CDR3 runs 13 residues. CDR1 and CDR2 (germline): SNHLY, FYNNEI. With 6 bases removed from V and 6 bases from J, the gap between germline ends came to 11 bases. The CDR3 sequence: CASRTAGYEKLFF. The CDR3 DNA is TGTGCCAGCAGGACAGCCGGTTATGAAAAACTGTTTTTT.

V gene TRBV4-2 combines with J gene TRBJ2-1, with a tentative D call TRBD1 (6 bases). CDR1 LGHNA and CDR2 YNFKEQ come from the germline V gene. CDR3 length: 18 amino acids. Between the trimmed V and J ends, which lost 0 bases and 5 bases, there was a span of 20 bases. The CDR3 DNA is TGTGCCAGCAGCCAAGATCGCCGAGACAGGTCAGGAGACAATGAGCAGTTCTTC. Its translation is CASSQDRRDRSGDNEQFF.

The gene calls are TRBV19 and TRBJ2-2; 8 nucleotides align to TRBD2. Germline values: CDR1 LNHDA, CDR2 SQIVND (reference sequence). The CDR3 totals 15 residues. With V trimmed by 5 bases and J by 4 bases, 6 bases remained unmatched. The CDR3 is CASSQRLAPTGELFF. In DNA form, the CDR3 reads TGTGCCAGTAGTCAGCGACTAGCGCCCACCGGGGAGCTGTTTTTT. Complete variable domain (other parts from reference TRBV19 and TRBJ2-2): DGGITQSPKYLFRKEGQNVTLSCEQNLNHDAMYWYRQDPGQGLRLIYYSQIVNDFQKGDIAEGYSVSREKKESFPLTVTSAQKNPTAFYLCASSQRLAPTGELFFGEGSRLTVL.

This chain uses TRBV28 with TRBJ1-1; 8 positions agree with TRBD1. The length of the CDR3 is 12 residues. In germline, CDR1 is MDHEN, CDR2 SYDVKM. V lost 3 bases, J lost 6 bases, and 0 bases stayed unmatched. This CDR3 reads CASSLDRAEAFF. The CDR3 DNA reads as TGTGCCAGCAGTTTGGACAGGGCTGAAGCTTTCTTT.

The genes are TRBV5-1 and TRBJ2-1; D remains ambiguous. Trimming stripped 1 base from V and 10 bases from J, with 9 bases between. CDR1 SGHRS and CDR2 YFSETQ come from the germline V gene. The CDR3 is made up of 12 amino acids. The CDR3 region has the DNA TGCGCCAGCAGCTTGTTGACGGGCGAGCAGTTCTTC. Translated, it gives CASSLLTGEQFF.

The V and J genes are TRBV7-3 and TRBJ2-3; 9 positions agree with TRBD2. V was clipped by 4 bases and J by 0 bases; unmatched bases: 2. Germline-derived CDR1 and CDR2 are SGHTA and FQGTGA. CDR3 length: 15 residues. CDR3 sequence (DNA): TGTGCCAGCAGCTGGGCGGGAGGGAGCACAGATACGCAGTATTTT. Its protein is CASSWAGGSTDTQYF. Using reference TRBV7-3 and TRBJ2-3 for the parts outside the CDR3, the full variable domain is GAGVSQTPSNKVTEKGKYVELRCDPISGHTALYWYRQSLGQGPEFLIYFQGTGAADDSGLPNDRFFAVRPEGSVSTLKIQRTERGDSAVYLCASSWAGGSTDTQYFGPGTRLTVL.

This sequence joins TRBV6-6 and TRBJ2-2, with D possibly being TRBD1 or TRBD2 (5 bases each). CDR3 length equals 11 residues. Trimming took 10 bases from V and 5 from J, leaving 8 bases between them. Germline loops: CDR1 MNHNY, CDR2 SVGAGI (reference sequence). CDR3: CATGRTGELFF. CDR3 DNA sequence: TGTGCCACGGGACGGACCGGGGAGCTGTTTTTT.

This rearrangement joins TRBV6-1 to TRBJ1-1; D gene unclear. CDR3 length equals 12 residues. Trimming removed 8 bases from V and 4 bases from J, with 11 bases in between. Germline CDR1 reads MNHNS; CDR2 reads SASEGT. CDR3 nucleotide sequence: TGTGCCAGCCGAGCGCGAGGCACTGAAGCTTTCTTT. Residues: CASRARGTEAFF.

The V gene is TRBV4-1, the J gene TRBJ2-5; 7 nucleotides line up with TRBD2. V was pared by 1 base and J by 5 bases, with 4 bases of the junction left unmatched. The CDR3 consists of 14 residues. The V gene's germline CDR1 is MGHRA and CDR2 YSYEKL. The CDR3 DNA sequence: TGCGCCAGCAGCCAAGTACAAGCGGGGGAGACCCAGTACTTC. The encoded protein is CASSQVQAGETQYF.

The rearrangement joins TRBV19 to TRBJ2-7; D perhaps matches TRBD1 (6 bases). The CDR3 totals 13 residues. Between the trimmed V and J ends, which lost 5 bases and 5 bases, there was a span of 13 bases. Germline V gene sequence: CDR1 LNHDA, CDR2 SQIVND (reference sequence). The CDR3 is CASSPNRDHEQYF. CDR3 DNA sequence: TGTGCCAGTAGTCCGAACAGGGATCACGAGCAGTACTTC.

The V and J genes are TRBV18 and TRBJ2-7; D possibly uses TRBD1 or TRBD2 (6 bases each). The CDR3 runs 16 residues. V dropped 0 bases and J dropped 5 bases, with 17 bases sitting between them. Per the germline V gene, CDR1 is KGHSH and CDR2 is LQKENI. The CDR3 coding sequence is TGTGCCAGCTCACCACCCGGGGGCCCTTTGGGGAACGAGCAGTACTTC. Protein: CASSPPGGPLGNEQYF.

J is TRBJ2-6 and V is TRBV11-3; D possibly uses TRBD1 or TRBD2 (5 bases each). Trimming took off 4 bases at V and 1 base at J, with 11 bases between the two ends. The germline V gene has CDR1 SGHNT and CDR2 YENEEA. This CDR3 is 16 amino acids long. As DNA, the CDR3 is TGTGCCAGCAGCTACAGCAGGGAGTCTGGGGCCAACGTCCTGACTTTC. It is translated as CASSYSRESGANVLTF.